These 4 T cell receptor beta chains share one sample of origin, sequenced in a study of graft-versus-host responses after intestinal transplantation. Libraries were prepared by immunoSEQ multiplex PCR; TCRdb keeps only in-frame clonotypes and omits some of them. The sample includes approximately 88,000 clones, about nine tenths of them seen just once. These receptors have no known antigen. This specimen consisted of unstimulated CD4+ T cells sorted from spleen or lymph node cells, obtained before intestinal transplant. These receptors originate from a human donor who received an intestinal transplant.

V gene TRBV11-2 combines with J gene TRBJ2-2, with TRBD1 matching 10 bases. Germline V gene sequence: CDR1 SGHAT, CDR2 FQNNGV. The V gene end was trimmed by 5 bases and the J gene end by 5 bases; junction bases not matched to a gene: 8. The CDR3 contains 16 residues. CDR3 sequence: CASSLGRTGGTGELFF. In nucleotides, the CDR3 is TGTGCCAGCAGCCTAGGACGGACAGGGGGGACCGGGGAGCTGTTTTTT.

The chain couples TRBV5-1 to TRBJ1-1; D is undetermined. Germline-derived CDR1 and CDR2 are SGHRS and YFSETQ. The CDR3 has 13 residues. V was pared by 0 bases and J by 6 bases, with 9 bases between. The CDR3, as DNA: TGCGCCAGCAGCTTGGCCGGTGAAGCTGAAGCTTTCTTT. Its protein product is CASSLAGEAEAFF.

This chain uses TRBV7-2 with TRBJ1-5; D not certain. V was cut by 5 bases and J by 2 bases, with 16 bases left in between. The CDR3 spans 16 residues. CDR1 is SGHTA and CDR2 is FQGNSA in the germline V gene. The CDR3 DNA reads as TGTGCCAGCAGCCCCTCGGTTGGGGAGGGCAATCAGCCCCAGCATTTT. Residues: CASSPSVGEGNQPQHF. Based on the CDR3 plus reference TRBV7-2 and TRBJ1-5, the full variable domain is GAGVSQSPSNKVTEKGKDVELRCDPISGHTALYWYRQSLGQGLEFLIYFQGNSAPDKSGLPSDRFSAERTGGSVSTLTIQRTQQEDSAVYLCASSPSVGEGNQPQHFGDGTRLSIL.

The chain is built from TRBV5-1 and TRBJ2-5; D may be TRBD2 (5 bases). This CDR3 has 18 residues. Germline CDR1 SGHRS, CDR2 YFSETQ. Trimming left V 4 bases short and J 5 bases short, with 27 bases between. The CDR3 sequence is CASSLGYLAPTLWETQYF. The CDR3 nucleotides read TGCGCCAGCAGCCTAGGATATCTAGCTCCTACACTCTGGGAGACCCAGTACTTC.